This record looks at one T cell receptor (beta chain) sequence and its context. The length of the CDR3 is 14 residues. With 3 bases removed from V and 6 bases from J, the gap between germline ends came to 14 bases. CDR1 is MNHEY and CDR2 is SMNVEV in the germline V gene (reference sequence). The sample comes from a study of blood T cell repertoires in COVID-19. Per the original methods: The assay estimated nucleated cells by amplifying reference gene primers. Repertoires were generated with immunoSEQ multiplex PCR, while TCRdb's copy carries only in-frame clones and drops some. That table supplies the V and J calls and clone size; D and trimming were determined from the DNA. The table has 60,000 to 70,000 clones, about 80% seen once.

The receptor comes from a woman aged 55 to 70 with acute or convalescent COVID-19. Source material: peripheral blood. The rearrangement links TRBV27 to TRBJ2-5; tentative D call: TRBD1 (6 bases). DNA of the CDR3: TGTGCCAGCAGTTTTTCGGGACATGAACAGACCCAGTACTTC. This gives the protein CASSFSGHEQTQYF.